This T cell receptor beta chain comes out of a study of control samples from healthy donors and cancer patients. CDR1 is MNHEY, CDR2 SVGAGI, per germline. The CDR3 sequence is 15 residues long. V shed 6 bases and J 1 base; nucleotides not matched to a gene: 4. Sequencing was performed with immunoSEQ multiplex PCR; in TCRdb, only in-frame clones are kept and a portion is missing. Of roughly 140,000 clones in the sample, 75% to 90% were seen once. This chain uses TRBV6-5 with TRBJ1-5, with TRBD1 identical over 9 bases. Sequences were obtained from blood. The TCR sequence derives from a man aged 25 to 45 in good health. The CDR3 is CASRLGQGSNQPQHF. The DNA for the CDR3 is TGTGCCAGCAGACTGGGACAGGGAAGCAATCAGCCCCAGCATTTT.